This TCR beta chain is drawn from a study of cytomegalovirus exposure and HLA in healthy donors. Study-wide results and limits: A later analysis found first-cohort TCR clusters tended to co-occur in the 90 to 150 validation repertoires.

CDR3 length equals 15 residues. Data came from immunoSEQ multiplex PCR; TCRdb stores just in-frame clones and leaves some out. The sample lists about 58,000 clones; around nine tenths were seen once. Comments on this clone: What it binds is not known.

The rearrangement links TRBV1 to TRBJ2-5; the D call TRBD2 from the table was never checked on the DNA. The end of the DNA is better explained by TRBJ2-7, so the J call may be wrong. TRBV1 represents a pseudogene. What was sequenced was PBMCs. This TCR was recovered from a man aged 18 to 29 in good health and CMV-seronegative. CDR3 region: CTSSPSGGGEYEQYF. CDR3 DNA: TGCACCAGCAGCCCCTCTGGAGGTGGAGAGTACGAGCAGTACTTC.